This is a list of T cell receptor beta chains from one sample in a study of siplizumab effects on memory and regulatory T cells. Repertoires were generated with immunoSEQ multiplex PCR, while TCRdb's copy carries only in-frame clones and drops some. The sample records about 100,000 clones, roughly nine tenths being singletons. The sequencing sample was made of CD4+ T cells sorted from blood. The receptors stem from a human donor in good health. Both conserved end residues are part of each CDR3. Each record gives: V gene, D gene, clone size, J gene, CDR3 DNA, CDR3 protein. D genes are given only for firm matches. Clone size is shown for a subset of rows, as once, few, many or a class of expanded clone.

V gene: TRBV9
D gene: TRBD1
clone size: .
J gene: TRBJ1-5
CDR3 DNA: TGTGCCAGCAGCCGGGGACAGGGTAATCAGCCCCAGCATTTT
CDR3 protein: CASSRGQGNQPQHF

V gene: TRBV19
D gene: .
clone size: once
J gene: TRBJ2-1
CDR3 DNA: TGTGCCAGTAGTATGGCAGCCCACAGCTCCTACAATGAGCAGTTCTTC
CDR3 protein: CASSMAAHSSYNEQFF

V gene: TRBV5-1
D gene: .
clone size: .
J gene: TRBJ2-7
CDR3 DNA: TGCGCCAGCAGCCGAGCCGGGACATATTCCTACGAGCAGTACTTC
CDR3 protein: CASSRAGTYSYEQYF

V gene: TRBV29-1
D gene: TRBD2
clone size: .
J gene: TRBJ2-1
CDR3 DNA: TGCACCGGGACTAGCGGGAACCACAATGAGCAGTTCTTC
CDR3 protein: CTGTSGNHNEQFF

V gene: TRBV18
D gene: .
clone size: .
J gene: TRBJ1-5
CDR3 DNA: TGTGCCAGCTCCCCCACGGGGGGCACGAGCAATCAGCCCCAGCATTTT
CDR3 protein: CASSPTGGTSNQPQHF

V gene: TRBV21-1
D gene: .
clone size: .
J gene: TRBJ2-3
CDR3 DNA: TGTGCCAGCAGCAGCGCACCGGGACTAGCGGGAGTACAGAGGAGAACAGATACGCAGTATTTT
CDR3 protein: CASSSAPGLAGVQRRTDTQYF

V gene: TRBV6-1
D gene: .
clone size: .
J gene: TRBJ1-5
CDR3 DNA: TGTGCCAGCACCGGCGCTCTCAATCAGCCCCAGCATTTT
CDR3 protein: CASTGALNQPQHF

V gene: TRBV2
D gene: TRBD2
clone size: .
J gene: TRBJ2-1
CDR3 DNA: TGTGCCAGCAGTGAAGCGCTGGGGGGGGACCGCCAGTTCTTC
CDR3 protein: CASSEALGGDRQFF

V gene: TRBV6-4
D gene: .
clone size: once
J gene: TRBJ2-1
CDR3 DNA: TGTGCCAGCAGTAGATCCGGGCGACCCCGAGATGAGCAGTTCTTC
CDR3 protein: CASSRSGRPRDEQFF

V gene: TRBV5-1
D gene: .
clone size: once
J gene: TRBJ2-3
CDR3 DNA: TGCGCCAGCAGCCCCGGACCGGGAGGAGGACAGGCCTTAGGGACGCAGTATTTT
CDR3 protein: CASSPGPGGGQALGTQYF

V gene: TRBV6-5
D gene: TRBD1
clone size: .
J gene: TRBJ2-7
CDR3 DNA: TGTGCCAGCAGTGCCCTCTCAGGGGGCGACGAGCAGTACTTC
CDR3 protein: CASSALSGGDEQYF

V gene: TRBV30
D gene: .
clone size: .
J gene: TRBJ1-1
CDR3 DNA: TGTGCCTCTCACCCCGCACATCGGACGAACACTGAAGCTTTCTTT
CDR3 protein: CASHPAHRTNTEAFF

V gene: TRBV18
D gene: .
clone size: .
J gene: TRBJ1-1
CDR3 DNA: TGTGCCAGCTCACCGGGACTGAACACTGAAGCTTTCTTT
CDR3 protein: CASSPGLNTEAFF

V gene: TRBV28
D gene: TRBD1
clone size: .
J gene: TRBJ2-4
CDR3 DNA: TGTGCCAGCAGAAGTGACAGGGTGGGCTTTCAGTACTTC
CDR3 protein: CASRSDRVGFQYF

V gene: TRBV28
D gene: .
clone size: .
J gene: TRBJ1-1
CDR3 DNA: TGTGCCAGCAGTTTATACGGTGAGAACACTGAAGCTTTCTTT
CDR3 protein: CASSLYGENTEAFF

V gene: TRBV9
D gene: TRBD1
clone size: .
J gene: TRBJ1-2
CDR3 DNA: TGTGCCAGCAGCGTAGATGGCAGGGGGGGCTATGGCTACACCTTC
CDR3 protein: CASSVDGRGGYGYTF